This T cell receptor (beta chain) comes out of a study of T cells after yellow fever vaccination (dated by TCRdb to the late 2010s). Broadly, across the study: The SMART-Seq v4 Ultra Low Input RNA kit was used to prepare libraries from fractions with low cell numbers. Blood was collected at multiple timepoints before and after primary and secondary immunization, and bulk PBMC replicates and cell subsets were isolated. Two healthy male donors made up the cohort, one aged 18 to 30 years and the other aged 30 to 40 years. To follow T-cell clones before and after both primary and booster YFV17D yellow fever vaccination, bulk TCR alpha and beta repertoires underwent longitudinal sequencing. The paper's findings and limits, for the study overall: Only two donors were included in the study, so the extent to which the findings can be generalized is limited. FACS-sorted repertoires could contain abundant contaminating clonotypes from the bulk population, so computational filtering was required. Compared with the primary T-cell response, the secondary T-cell response was weaker but faster, peaking on day 5 rather than day 15. A small fraction of clonotypes showed up in both the CD4 and CD8 compartments, probably as a result of convergent recombination. After the booster, most clones that had expanded after primary vaccination were detected again (around 96% of CD4 and more than 85% of CD8), suggesting broad maintenance of memory.

The sample holds a few counts of this clonotype. Its recognized antigen is unknown. No much larger clone exists at a distance of one base, and base qualities are not known. Read against the paper, the sample's treatment or condition label means: live attenuated yellow fever vaccine strain. PBMCs were isolated from peripheral blood using a standard Ficoll-Paque protocol. Dynabeads CD4 and CD8 positive selection kits were used to isolate CD4 and CD8 T-cell fractions. TriZol was used to extract RNA from bulk PBMCs, from CD4 and CD8 fractions, and from dextramer-positive and dextramer-negative fractions. TCR cDNA was synthesized by 5'RACE template switching, through which a universal primer site and unique molecular identifiers were introduced. Priming for cDNA synthesis came from both the TCR alpha and TCR beta constant segments. Library amplification involved two PCR steps, and the second step added sample barcodes and sequencing adapters. Sequencing of the libraries was done on either Illumina HiSeq 2500 (2x100 bp) or NovaSeq (2x150 bp). As for how the authors treated the data: MIGEC handled demultiplexing of reads and collapsing into UMI consensus sequences, while MiXCR performed V(D)J alignment. Vaccine-responding clonotypes were identified with edgeR using replicate PBMC samples, with FDR below 0.01 and a log2 fold change above 5 up to day 15 being required. Bulk clonotypes were assigned CD4 or CD8 identity according to which sequenced CD4 or CD8 repertoire held them at higher abundance. Starting from the raw public reads, TCRdb applied fastp trimming at Q25, assembled clones with MiXCR and retained in-frame beta chains. Under each unique CDR3 protein, matching rows form one entry showing the most common genes and DNA. The V and J calls shown here were made by TCRdb, not taken from the authors' results. The sample table records roughly 68,000 distinct CDR3 sequences; around 7% of these occur just once. Roughly 35% of the sample is taken by the ten largest.

CDR1 LGHNA and CDR2 YSLEER are derived from the germline V gene. A distance of 10 bases separates the germline ends of V and J, which lose 1 base and 4 bases respectively. Taken from cysteine to phenylalanine, the CDR3 has 15 residues. Only the CDR3 region is kept as DNA, spanning 45 bases read in frame from base 1. Sequences were derived from CD8+ T cells sorted from PBMCs, sampled roughly 45 days after the first yellow fever vaccination. This TCR was sampled from a young man who received the YFV17D yellow fever vaccine. The chain links TRBV4-3 with TRBJ1-4; the D gene cannot be resolved reliably. Here the CDR3 is given as CASSQVGSFNEKLFF. Read as DNA, the sequence is TGCGCCAGCAGCCAAGTTGGCAGCTTTAATGAAAAACTGTTTTTT.